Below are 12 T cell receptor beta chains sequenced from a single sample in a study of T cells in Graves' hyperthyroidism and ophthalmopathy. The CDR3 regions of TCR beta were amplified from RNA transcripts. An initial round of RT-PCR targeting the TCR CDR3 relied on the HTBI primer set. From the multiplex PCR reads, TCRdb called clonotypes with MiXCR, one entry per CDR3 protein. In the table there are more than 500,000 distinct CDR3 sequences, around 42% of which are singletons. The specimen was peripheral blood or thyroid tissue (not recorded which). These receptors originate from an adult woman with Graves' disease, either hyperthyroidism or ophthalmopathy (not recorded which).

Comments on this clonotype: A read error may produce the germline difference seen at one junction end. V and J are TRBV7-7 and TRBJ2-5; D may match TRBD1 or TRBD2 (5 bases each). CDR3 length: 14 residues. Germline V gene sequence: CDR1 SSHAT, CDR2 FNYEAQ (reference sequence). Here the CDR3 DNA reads TGTGCTAGCAGCCCCAGGGAGAGGTCGGAGACCCAGTACTTC. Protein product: CASSPRERSETQYF.

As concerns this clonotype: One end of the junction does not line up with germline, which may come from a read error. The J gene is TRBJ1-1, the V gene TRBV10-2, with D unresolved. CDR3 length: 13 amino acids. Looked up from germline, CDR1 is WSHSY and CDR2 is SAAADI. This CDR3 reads CASSTQGYTEAFF. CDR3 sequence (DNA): TGTGCCAGCTCAACCCAAGGATACACTGAAGCTTTCTTT.

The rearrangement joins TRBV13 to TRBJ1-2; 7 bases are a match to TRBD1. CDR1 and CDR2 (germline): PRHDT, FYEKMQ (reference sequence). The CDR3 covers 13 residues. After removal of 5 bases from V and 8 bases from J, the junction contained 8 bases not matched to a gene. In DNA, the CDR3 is TGTGCCAGCAGCGTCGGGACAGTGCGAGGCTACACCTTC. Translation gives CASSVGTVRGYTF.

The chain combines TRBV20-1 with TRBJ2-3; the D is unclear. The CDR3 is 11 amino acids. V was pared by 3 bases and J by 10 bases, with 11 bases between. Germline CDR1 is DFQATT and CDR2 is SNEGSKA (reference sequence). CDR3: CSASGLTAQYF. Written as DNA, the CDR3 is TGCAGTGCTAGTGGTCTGACGGCGCAGTATTTT.

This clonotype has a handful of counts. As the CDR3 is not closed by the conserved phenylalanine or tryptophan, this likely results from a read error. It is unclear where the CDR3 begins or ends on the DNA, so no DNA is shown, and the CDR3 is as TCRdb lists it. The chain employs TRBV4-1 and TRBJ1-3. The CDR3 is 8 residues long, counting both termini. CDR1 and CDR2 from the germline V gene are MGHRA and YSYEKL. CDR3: CASSRHYS.

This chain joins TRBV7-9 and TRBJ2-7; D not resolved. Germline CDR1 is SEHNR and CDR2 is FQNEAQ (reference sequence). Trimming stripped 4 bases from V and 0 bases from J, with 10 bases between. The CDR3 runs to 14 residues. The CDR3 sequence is CASSSDKSSYEQYF. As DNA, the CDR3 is TGTGCCAGCAGCTCAGACAAGAGCTCCTACGAGCAGTACTTC.

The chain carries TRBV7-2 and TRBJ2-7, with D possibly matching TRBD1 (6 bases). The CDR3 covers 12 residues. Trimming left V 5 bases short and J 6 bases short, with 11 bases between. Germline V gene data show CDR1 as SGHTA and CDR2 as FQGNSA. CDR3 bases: TGTGCCAGCAGCCCGACAGGACCCGAGCAGTACTTC. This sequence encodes CASSPTGPEQYF.

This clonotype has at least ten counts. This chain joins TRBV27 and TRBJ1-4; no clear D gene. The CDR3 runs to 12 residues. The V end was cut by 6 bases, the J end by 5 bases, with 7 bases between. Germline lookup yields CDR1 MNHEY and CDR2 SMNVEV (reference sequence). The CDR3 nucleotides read TGTGCCAGCAGCTCCCTAAATGAAAAACTGTTTTTT. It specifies CASSSLNEKLFF.

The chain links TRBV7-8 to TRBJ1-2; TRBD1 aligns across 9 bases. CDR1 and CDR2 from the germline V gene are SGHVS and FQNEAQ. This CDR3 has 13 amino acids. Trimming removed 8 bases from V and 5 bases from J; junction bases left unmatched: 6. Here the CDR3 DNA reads TGTGCCAGCTGCCCGGGACAGGGTTATGGCTACACCTTC. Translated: CASCPGQGYGYTF.

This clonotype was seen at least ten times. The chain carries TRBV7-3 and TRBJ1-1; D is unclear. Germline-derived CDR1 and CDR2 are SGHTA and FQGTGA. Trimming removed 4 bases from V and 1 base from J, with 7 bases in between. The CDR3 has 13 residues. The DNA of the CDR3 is TGTGCCAGCAGCTCGATTCGGAACACTGAAGCTTTCTTT. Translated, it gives CASSSIRNTEAFF.

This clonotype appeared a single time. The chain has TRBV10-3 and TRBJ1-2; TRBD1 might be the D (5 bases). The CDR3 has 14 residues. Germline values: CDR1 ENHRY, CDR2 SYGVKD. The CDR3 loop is CARDRSGPLDGYTF. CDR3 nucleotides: TGTGCTAGAGATCGTTCAGGGCCACTGGATGGCTACACCTTC.

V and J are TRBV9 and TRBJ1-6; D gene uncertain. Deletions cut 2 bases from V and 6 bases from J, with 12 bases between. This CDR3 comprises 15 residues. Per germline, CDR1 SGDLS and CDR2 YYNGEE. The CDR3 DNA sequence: TGTGCCAGCAGCGTTACAGCCGATAGTAATTCACCCCTCCACTTT. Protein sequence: CASSVTADSNSPLHF.